The 29 T cell receptor beta chains reported below all come from one sample, sequenced in a study of cytomegalovirus exposure and HLA in healthy donors. The PCR made use of 60 Vbeta and 13 Jbeta primers. Sequencing used immunoSEQ multiplex PCR; TCRdb keeps in-frame clones, though not all of them. Among under 170,000 clones listed, more than 65% were seen once. Sequenced sample: PBMCs. The receptors were sampled from a man in his fifties in good health and CMV-seropositive.

The chain combines TRBV10-3 with TRBJ2-5; 12 nucleotides align to TRBD2. The CDR3 covers 16 residues. The V gene's germline CDR1 is ENHRY and CDR2 SYGVKD. The trim removed 0 bases at V and 3 bases at J, leaving 2 bases unmatched. CDR3 nucleotides: TGTGCCATCAGTGAGTCTCGACTAGCGGGAGAAGAGACCCAGTACTTC. The encoded protein is CAISESRLAGEETQYF.

The gene calls are TRBV5-5 and TRBJ2-6; 9 bases map to TRBD1. Germline values: CDR1 SGHKS, CDR2 YYEKEE (reference sequence). The trim removed 4 bases at V and 3 bases at J, leaving 8 bases unmatched. The CDR3 contains 17 residues. In DNA form, the CDR3 reads TGTGCCAGCAGCCGCCGGGACAGGGTTTTTGGGGCCAACGTCCTGACTTTC. This encodes CASSRRDRVFGANVLTF.

V usage is TRBV11-2 and J usage is TRBJ1-1; D perhaps matches TRBD1 (6 bases). The CDR3 has 16 residues. Germline V gene sequence: CDR1 SGHAT, CDR2 FQNNGV. V lost 4 bases, J lost 4 bases, and 19 bases lay in between. CDR3 sequence: CASSWGGISWGTEAFF. The CDR3 bases are TGTGCCAGCAGCTGGGGGGGCATCAGTTGGGGCACTGAAGCTTTCTTT.

This clone was detected only once. The V and J genes are TRBV7-6 and TRBJ2-5; 9 bases agree with TRBD1. The CDR3 extends over 14 amino acids. Germline lookup yields CDR1 SGHVS and CDR2 FNYEAQ. The junction had 1 base not matched to a gene; V was cut back by 3 bases and J by 2 bases. CDR3 in amino acids: CASSFGTGQETQYF. The DNA of the CDR3 is TGTGCCAGCAGCTTTGGGACAGGGCAAGAGACCCAGTACTTC.

This chain connects TRBV27 to TRBJ1-5; 7 positions match TRBD1. The J segment lost 5 bases and the V segment lost 3 bases, leaving 4 bases of the junction unmatched. This CDR3 is 14 amino acids long. Germline CDR1 and CDR2: MNHEY and SMNVEV (reference sequence). The CDR3 region has the DNA TGTGCCAGCAGTTTCCTAGGGGGCTATCAGCCCCAGCATTTT. Amino acids: CASSFLGGYQPQHF.

This chain connects TRBV30 to TRBJ2-7; 8 bases align to TRBD1. CDR1 and CDR2 from the germline V gene are GTSNPN and SVGIG (reference sequence). The CDR3 has 11 amino acids. V was clipped by 1 base and J by 12 bases; unmatched bases: 5. The CDR3 reads CAWSGQGMAYF. The CDR3 DNA is TGTGCCTGGAGTGGACAGGGGATGGCGTACTTC.

This chain connects TRBV5-1 to TRBJ2-5; 8 bases fit TRBD1. The V and J ends lost 3 bases and 2 bases, in that order; junction bases with no gene match: 3. This CDR3 comprises 14 residues. Germline CDR1 and CDR2: SGHRS and YFSETQ. CDR3 coding DNA: TGCGCCAGCAGCTCCCGGGACAGGCAAGAGACCCAGTACTTC. Protein sequence: CASSSRDRQETQYF.

The chain joins TRBV30 to TRBJ2-7; TRBD1 agrees at 7 bases. The CDR3 runs to 14 residues. V dropped 3 bases and J dropped 1; count of bases not matched to a gene: 6. From germline, CDR1 is GTSNPN and CDR2 SVGIG (reference sequence). The DNA of the CDR3 is TGTGCCTGGAGGAAGACAGGGACATCCTACGAGCAGTACTTC. Residues: CAWRKTGTSYEQYF. Together with reference TRBV30 and TRBJ2-7, the CDR3 gives the full variable domain: SQTIHQWPATLVQPVGSPLSLECTVEGTSNPNLYWYRQAAGRGLQLLFYSVGIGQISSEVPQNLSASRPQDRQFILSSKKLLLSDSGFYLCAWRKTGTSYEQYFGPGTRLTVT.

This clone was found once. V is TRBV5-6 and J is TRBJ2-1; a weak D match, TRBD2 (5 bases). The V and J ends lost 1 base and 6 bases respectively, with 14 bases between them. The length of the CDR3 is 15 residues. Germline V CDR1 and CDR2: SGHDT, YYEEEE. Here the CDR3 reads CASSLLTTQRNEQFF. For the CDR3, the DNA is TGTGCCAGCAGCTTGTTGACTACTCAGCGCAATGAGCAGTTCTTC. Based on the CDR3 plus reference TRBV5-6 and TRBJ2-1, the full variable domain is DAGVTQSPTHLIKTRGQQVTLRCSPKSGHDTVSWYQQALGQGPQFIFQYYEEEERQRGNFPDRFSGHQFPNYSSELNVNALLLGDSALYLCASSLLTTQRNEQFFGPGTRLTVL.

The rearrangement links TRBV9 to TRBJ2-3; the match to TRBD2 covers 15 bases. The CDR3 has 16 amino acids. Trimming removed 4 bases from V and 5 bases from J; junction bases left unmatched: 5. CDR1 is SGDLS and CDR2 is YYNGEE in the germline V gene. This CDR3 is CASSTGLAGGVDTQYF. The CDR3 nucleotides are TGTGCCAGCAGCACCGGACTAGCGGGAGGGGTAGATACGCAGTATTTT.

This clone showed up just once. This chain links TRBV6-6 with TRBJ1-1; a weak D match, TRBD1 (5 bases). The ends were cut back, 2 bases at V and 4 bases at J, with 11 bases in the middle. Germline lookup yields CDR1 MNHNY and CDR2 SVGAGI (reference sequence). This CDR3 is 14 amino acids long. The CDR3 DNA is TGTGCCAGCAGTTACGGGGAGGGACGCACTGAAGCTTTCTTT. It encodes CASSYGEGRTEAFF.

This clone was seen a few times. The chain couples TRBV29-1 to TRBJ2-5, with TRBD2 identical over 12 bases. The V and J ends lost 5 bases and 4 bases, in that order; junction bases with no gene match: 8. CDR1 and CDR2 (germline): SQVTM, ANQGSEA. This CDR3 is 15 amino acids long. The CDR3 spells CSVQTSGRLGETQYF. The CDR3 DNA reads TGCAGCGTTCAGACTAGCGGGAGATTAGGAGAGACCCAGTACTTC.

This sequence joins TRBV12-5 and TRBJ2-1; 8 nucleotides line up with TRBD2. Trimming at V came to 1 base and at J to 0 bases, leaving 5 bases not matched to a gene. Looked up from germline, CDR1 is LGHNT and CDR2 is FRNRAP. CDR3 length equals 17 residues. Here the CDR3 DNA reads TGTGCTAGTGGTTTGGGGGGGAGCGGGGGCTCCTACAATGAGCAGTTCTTC. Residues: CASGLGGSGGSYNEQFF. Variable domain in full (rest from reference TRBV12-5 and TRBJ2-1): DARVTQTPRHKVTEMGQEVTMRCQPILGHNTVFWYRQTMMQGLELLAYFRNRAPLDDSGMPKDRFSAEMPDATLATLKIQPSEPRDSAVYFCASGLGGSGGSYNEQFFGPGTRLTVL.

The rearrangement joins TRBV6-5 to TRBJ2-7, with a possible D match to TRBD1 (6 bases). V lost 2 bases and J lost 7, with 9 bases in between. This CDR3 contains 12 residues. Germline V gene lookup returns CDR1 MNHEY and CDR2 SVGAGI. The CDR3 region has the DNA TGTGCCAGCAGTTACAGGGGGATGGAGCAGTACTTC. This gives the protein CASSYRGMEQYF.

The rearrangement joins TRBV5-8 to TRBJ1-5; 9 bases agree with TRBD1. With 0 bases clipped from V and 6 bases from J, the junction kept 4 bases outside the gene matches. Germline V gives CDR1 SGHTS, CDR2 YDEGEE. This CDR3 has 15 amino acids. In nucleotides, the CDR3 is TGTGCCAGCAGCTTGGGGGACAGGGAGGCTCAGCCCCAGCATTTT. Its protein is CASSLGDREAQPQHF.

The chain uses TRBV13 and TRBJ2-1; 15 nucleotides align to TRBD2. The CDR3 extends over 19 amino acids. The V and J ends lost 1 base and 5 bases, in that order; junction bases with no gene match: 9. Per germline, CDR1 PRHDT and CDR2 FYEKMQ (reference sequence). The CDR3 sequence is CASSLEGLAGGGADNEQFF. The DNA for the CDR3 is TGTGCCAGCAGCTTAGAGGGACTAGCGGGAGGTGGGGCGGACAATGAGCAGTTCTTC. Using reference TRBV13 and TRBJ2-1 for the parts outside the CDR3, the full variable domain is AAGVIQSPRHLIKEKRETATLKCYPIPRHDTVYWYQQGPGQDPQFLISFYEKMQSDKGSIPDRFSAQQFSDYHSELNMSSLELGDSALYFCASSLEGLAGGGADNEQFFGPGTRLTVL.

The rearrangement uses TRBV2 and TRBJ1-4, with D maybe TRBD1 (5 bases). This CDR3 is 14 amino acids long. Germline assignment: CDR1 SNHLY and CDR2 FYNNEI. Deletions cut 6 bases from V and 7 bases from J, with 15 bases between. CDR3 nucleotide sequence: TGTGCCAGCAGCGCCACCCCGGGGGGTGAAAAACTGTTTTTT. Its translation is CASSATPGGEKLFF.

The sample holds a few counts of this clone. V gene TRBV28 combines with J gene TRBJ1-2; the match to TRBD1 covers 8 bases. V lost 7 bases and J lost 8; bases outside the gene matches: 6. Germline V gene sequence: CDR1 MDHEN, CDR2 SYDVKM. This CDR3 comprises 12 residues. The CDR3 here is CASTTGGPGYTF. Written as DNA, the CDR3 is TGTGCCAGCACCACAGGGGGACCGGGCTACACCTTC.

The rearrangement uses TRBV27 and TRBJ2-6; no reliable D call. Trimming stripped 3 bases from V and 4 bases from J, with 7 bases between. The CDR3 is made up of 14 amino acids. Germline values: CDR1 MNHEY, CDR2 SMNVEV (reference sequence). This chain's CDR3 is CASSFGQGANVLTF. In nucleotides, the CDR3 is TGTGCCAGCAGTTTTGGTCAGGGGGCCAACGTCCTGACTTTC.

The V call is TRBV2, the J call TRBJ2-5, with 7 nucleotides matching TRBD2. The CDR3 is 14 amino acids. The V gene's germline CDR1 is SNHLY and CDR2 FYNNEI. V lost 6 bases and J lost 1; bases outside the gene matches: 5. The CDR3 sequence: CASRGGVSQETQYF. For the CDR3, the DNA is TGTGCCAGCAGGGGAGGGGTTAGCCAAGAGACCCAGTACTTC.

This clone was seen only once. The V gene is TRBV6-5, the J gene TRBJ2-7; 10 bases align to TRBD2. This CDR3 has 15 residues. V was pared by 0 bases and J by 6 bases, with 5 bases of the junction left unmatched. The germline V gene encodes CDR1 MNHEY and CDR2 SVGAGI. The CDR3, as DNA: TGTGCCAGCAGTTACTCCGCTAGCGGGAGTGGCGAGCAGTACTTC. This gives the protein CASSYSASGSGEQYF.

The chain recombines TRBV6-1 with TRBJ1-1, with 10 positions matching TRBD1. Germline V gives CDR1 MNHNS, CDR2 SASEGT. J lost 10 bases, V lost 10 bases, and 9 bases had no gene match. The CDR3 loop spans 12 amino acids. CDR3 nucleotide sequence: TGTGCCACCCCGGGACAGGGGAAAAGAGCTTTCTTT. Its translation: CATPGQGKRAFF.

The chain combines TRBV6-1 with TRBJ1-2, with 8 positions matching TRBD1. The germline V gene encodes CDR1 MNHNS and CDR2 SASEGT. Trimming took 6 bases from V and 8 from J; bases not matched to a gene: 11. This CDR3 comprises 14 residues. Here the CDR3 reads CASSTEPTGDGYTF. In DNA, the CDR3 is TGTGCCAGCAGCACAGAACCGACAGGGGACGGCTACACCTTC.

This chain links TRBV30 with TRBJ1-5; no definite D call. With 0 bases removed from V and 5 bases from J, the gap between germline ends came to 8 bases. This CDR3 is built from 13 residues. Per the germline V gene, CDR1 is GTSNPN and CDR2 is SVGIG (reference sequence). The CDR3 protein is CAWSVRSDQPQHF. The DNA of the CDR3 is TGTGCCTGGAGTGTACGGTCCGATCAGCCCCAGCATTTT.

The chain recombines TRBV19 with TRBJ2-3, with D perhaps matching TRBD1 (6 bases). Germline V CDR1 and CDR2: LNHDA, SQIVND (reference sequence). V gave up 3 bases and J gave up 1 base, with 11 bases separating them. The CDR3 has 15 amino acids. CDR3 amino acids: CASSIYRERTDTQYF. Here the CDR3 DNA reads TGTGCCAGTAGTATTTACAGGGAACGCACAGATACGCAGTATTTT.

V gene TRBV28 combines with J gene TRBJ1-6, with TRBD1 as a possible D gene (5 bases). V lost 7 bases, J lost 7 bases, and 20 bases lay in between. The CDR3 is made up of 16 amino acids. Germline loops: CDR1 MDHEN, CDR2 SYDVKM. As DNA, the CDR3 is TGTGCCAGCACCCTGGGCAGGGATCTTCCAAATTCACCCCTCCACTTT. It encodes CASTLGRDLPNSPLHF. Supplemented by reference TRBV28 and TRBJ1-6, the full variable domain reads DVKVTQSSRYLVKRTGEKVFLECVQDMDHENMFWYRQDPGLGLRLIYFSYDVKMKEKGDIPEGYSVSREKKERFSLILESASTNQTSMYLCASTLGRDLPNSPLHFGNGTRLTVT.

The chain couples TRBV27 to TRBJ2-1, with 7 bases that match TRBD2. This CDR3 is built from 14 residues. V lost 7 bases to trimming and J lost 1 base; unmatched junction nucleotides: 4. Germline CDR1 MNHEY, CDR2 SMNVEV (reference sequence). The CDR3 DNA follows: TGTGCCAGCACGGCGGGAGTGTCCTACAATGAGCAGTTCTTC. The encoded protein is CASTAGVSYNEQFF.

This clone was seen more than once but under ten times. The chain carries TRBV6-5 and TRBJ1-1; D is ambiguous. V lost 4 bases, J lost 2 bases, and 11 bases lay in between. Germline lookup yields CDR1 MNHEY and CDR2 SVGAGI. This CDR3 is 14 amino acids long. DNA for the CDR3: TGTGCCAGCAGTTCCCGAGGTTACAACACTGAAGCTTTCTTT. Translating it yields CASSSRGYNTEAFF.

The rearrangement joins TRBV27 to TRBJ1-1, with TRBD1 matching 7 bases. The ends lost 1 base at V and 0 bases at J; junction bases unmatched: 5. CDR1 and CDR2 (germline): MNHEY, SMNVEV (reference sequence). The CDR3 is 16 amino acids. Written as DNA, the CDR3 is TGTGCCAGCAGTTTATGGGACAGAGCCGTGAACACTGAAGCTTTCTTT. Translating it yields CASSLWDRAVNTEAFF.